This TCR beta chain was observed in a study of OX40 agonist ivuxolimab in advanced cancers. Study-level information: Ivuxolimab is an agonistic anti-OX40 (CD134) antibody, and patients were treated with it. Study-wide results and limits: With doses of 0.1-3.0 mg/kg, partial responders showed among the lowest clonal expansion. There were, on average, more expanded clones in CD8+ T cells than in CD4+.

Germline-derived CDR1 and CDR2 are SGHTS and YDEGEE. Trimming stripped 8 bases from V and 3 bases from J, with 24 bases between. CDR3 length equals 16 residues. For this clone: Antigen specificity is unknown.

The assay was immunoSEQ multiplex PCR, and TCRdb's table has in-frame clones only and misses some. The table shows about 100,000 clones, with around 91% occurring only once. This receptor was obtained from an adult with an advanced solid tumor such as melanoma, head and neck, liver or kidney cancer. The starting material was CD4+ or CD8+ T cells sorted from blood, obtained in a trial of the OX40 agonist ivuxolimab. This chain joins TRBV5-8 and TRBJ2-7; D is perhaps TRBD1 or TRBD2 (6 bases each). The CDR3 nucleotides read TGTGCCAGTACAACCCCGGGGCGGGACAAGGACTACGAGCAGTACTTC. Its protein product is CASTTPGRDKDYEQYF.